This T cell receptor (beta chain) was identified in a study of T cell changes during pregnancy in multiple sclerosis. CDR1 is MNHEY and CDR2 is SMNVEV in the germline V gene (reference sequence). This CDR3 is 19 amino acids long. Trimming at V came to 1 base and at J to 1 base, leaving 10 bases not matched to a gene. Assay used: immunoSEQ multiplex PCR; TCRdb lists only in-frame clones, some missing. Among over 45,000 clones listed, just over 90% were seen once. The TCR originated in a female donor with multiple sclerosis, enrolled in a pregnancy study. The chain recombines TRBV27 with TRBJ1-1; 12 bases are a match to TRBD1. Sequencing was performed on CD4+ T cells from peripheral blood mononuclear cells, taken in the second trimester of pregnancy. CDR3 sequence: CASSLFFGGQGAGNTEAFF. The CDR3 nucleotides are TGTGCCAGCAGTTTATTTTTTGGGGGACAGGGGGCGGGGAACACTGAAGCTTTCTTT.